These T cell receptor beta chains were read from a single sample in a study of breast tumors, draining lymph nodes, adjacent tissues. From the multiplex PCR reads, TCRdb called clonotypes with MiXCR, one entry per CDR3 protein. Altogether 290,000 or so distinct CDR3 sequences are present, around 31% being singletons, with the ten largest covering under 1.2%. The sequenced sample consisted of axillary lymph node tissue. The receptors here all came from a female donor with breast cancer. Some clones in this sample may be carry-over from other donors' samples. CDR3s include the opening cysteine and the closing phenylalanine or tryptophan. A D gene is named only where the DNA matches it firmly. Size is omitted from some rows. Given values are once, few, many or a class for expanded clones.

clone size,J gene,V gene,D gene,CDR3 protein,CDR3 DNA
many,TRBJ2-2,TRBV7-9,.,CASSHLLGRGSNTGELFF,TGTGCCAGCAGCCACCTTCTGGGGCGGGGATCGAACACCGGGGAGCTGTTTTTT
many,TRBJ2-5,TRBV7-2,TRBD2,CASSLLGGRAGTQYF,TGTGCCAGCAGCTTACTTGGCGGGAGGGCCGGGACCCAGTACTTC
.,TRBJ2-1,TRBV3-1,.,CASSRQRSSYNEQFF,TGTGCCAGCAGCCGGCAGCGGTCATCCTACAATGAGCAGTTCTTC
.,TRBJ2-3,TRBV7-6,TRBD2,CASSLVVSVASGRITDTQYF,TGTGCCAGCAGCTTAGTAGTATCGGTGGCTAGCGGGAGAATTACAGATACGCAGTATTTT
.,TRBJ2-5,TRBV29-1,.,CSVDRGRGAGRETQYF,TGCAGCGTTGATAGGGGCAGGGGCGCGGGGCGGGAGACCCAGTACTTC
few,TRBJ2-7,TRBV18,.,CASSPGFYEQYF,TGTGCCAGCTCACCCGGTTTCTACGAGCAGTACTTC
many,TRBJ2-1,TRBV19,.,CASSIGTLYNEQFF,TGTGCCAGTAGTATCGGGACTCTCTACAATGAGCAGTTCTTC
many,TRBJ2-7,TRBV10-3,TRBD1,CAISERVTGAKSYEQYF,TGTGCCATCAGCGAGAGAGTTACAGGGGCAAAAAGCTACGAGCAGTACTTC
.,TRBJ2-7,TRBV6-5,.,CATTPTGGEQYF,TGTGCCACCACCCCGACAGGAGGCGAGCAGTACTTC
many,TRBJ2-7,TRBV5-1,.,CASSFLGQNEQYF,TGCGCCAGCAGCTTTTTAGGACAGAACGAGCAGTACTTC
many,TRBJ1-6,TRBV20-1,.,CSAKLTRNNSPLHF,TGCAGTGCTAAATTAACAAGGAACAATTCACCCCTCCACTTT
many,TRBJ1-4,TRBV15,.,CATSRGPQGRTFEKLFF,TGTGCCACCAGCAGAGGACCCCAGGGGCGGACCTTTGAAAAACTGTTTTTT
many,TRBJ1-2,TRBV2,.,CASTQENYGYTF,TGTGCCAGCACACAGGAGAACTATGGCTACACCTTC
many,TRBJ2-1,TRBV20-1,TRBD2,CSAIAGTIYNEQFF,TGCAGTGCTATAGCGGGGACGATCTACAATGAGCAGTTCTTC
many,TRBJ2-1,TRBV19,.,CASSRDTGRGQLSYEQFF,TGTGCCAGTAGCCGCGATACCGGCAGGGGCCAATTGAGTTATGAGCAGTTCTTC